The TCR beta chain described here comes from a study of shared clonotypes between healthy human individuals. Across the whole study: Per donor, three plates held CD4 naive cells, three held CD4 memory, two held CD8 naive and one held CD8 memory. Whole-study results and caveats: Clonotypes shared by all four donors outscored non-shared clonotypes in generation probability. A handful of donors had around 5% of their naive CD4 clonotypes in common.

This clone has only one observation. The antigen is unknown. Data came from immunoSEQ multiplex PCR; TCRdb stores just in-frame clones and leaves some out. The sample consists of over a million clones, about 96% of them appearing once. Germline lookup yields CDR1 MDHEN and CDR2 SYDVKM. The CDR3 length is 15 residues. V dropped 1 base and J dropped 6; count of bases not matched to a gene: 4. The healthy adult donors were HIV-negative and reported no recent acute infections or vaccinations. Source material: naive CD4+ T cells sorted from blood. The subset denotes: CD45RA+ positively selected. The V gene is TRBV28, the J gene TRBJ2-7, with 12 bases fitting TRBD2. The clonotype originates from a man aged 25-45 years in good health. CDR3 in amino acids: CASSLSLAGGREQYF. CDR3 DNA: TGTGCCAGCAGTTTATCCCTAGCGGGAGGGCGCGAGCAGTACTTC.